A selection of T cell receptor beta chains follows, all from one sample in a study of read filtering for tumor transcriptome and immune sequencing. Each CDR3 protein is one row after TCRdb ran MiXCR on the reads. The table includes about 86,000 distinct CDR3 sequences, around an eighth detected once. Sequencing used a population of CD138-negative cells sorted from bone marrow. Receptors were obtained from a donor aged 40 or older with multiple myeloma. CDR3s include the opening cysteine and the closing phenylalanine or tryptophan. Fields, in order: V gene, J gene, D gene, clone size, CDR3 DNA, CDR3 protein. D genes are given only for firm matches. For some rows the clone size is stated as once, few or many, or as a class when expanded; others skip it.

V gene: TRBV6-6; J gene: TRBJ2-2; D gene: -; clone size: many; CDR3 DNA: TGTGCCAGCAGCAACGGGCCCGGGGAGCTGTTTTTT; CDR3 protein: CASSNGPGELFF
V gene: TRBV5-1; J gene: TRBJ2-1; D gene: TRBD2; clone size: many; CDR3 DNA: TGCGCCAGCAGCTTTGGCAGCGGGAGCTACAATGAGCAGTTCTTC; CDR3 protein: CASSFGSGSYNEQFF
V gene: TRBV7-6; J gene: TRBJ1-1; D gene: -; clone size: few; CDR3 DNA: TGTGCCAGCAGCTTAGAAGGGAACGTGGGGACTGAAGCTTTCTTT; CDR3 protein: CASSLEGNVGTEAFF
V gene: TRBV29-1; J gene: TRBJ2-7; D gene: -; clone size: many; CDR3 DNA: TGCAGCGTTGGCCTGGGAGGCGAGCAGTACTTC; CDR3 protein: CSVGLGGEQYF
V gene: TRBV5-1; J gene: TRBJ2-2; D gene: TRBD1; clone size: once; CDR3 DNA: TGCGCCAGCAGCTCCCAGGGGGAGACCGGGGAGCTGTTTTTT; CDR3 protein: CASSSQGETGELFF
V gene: TRBV4-2; J gene: TRBJ1-1; D gene: -; clone size: -; CDR3 DNA: TGTGCCAGCAGCCAGGACACCGCGAACACTGAATCTCTCTTT; CDR3 protein: CASSQDTANTESLF
V gene: TRBV7-9; J gene: TRBJ2-7; D gene: TRBD2; clone size: many; CDR3 DNA: TGTGCCAGCAGCTTTAGAACTAGCGGCGGGGAGCAGTACTTC; CDR3 protein: CASSFRTSGGEQYF
V gene: TRBV7-2; J gene: TRBJ2-7; D gene: TRBD2; clone size: many; CDR3 DNA: TGTGCCAGCAGGCCACCGGGACTAGCCTCCCACGAGCAGTACTTC; CDR3 protein: CASRPPGLASHEQYF
V gene: TRBV28; J gene: TRBJ2-1; D gene: -; clone size: -; CDR3 DNA: TGTGCCTGCAGCCCCCCGATCTACAATGAGCAGTTCTTC; CDR3 protein: CACSPPIYNEQFF
V gene: TRBV6-5; J gene: TRBJ2-1; D gene: -; clone size: many; CDR3 DNA: TGTGCCAGCGCAGGACAGATAATTGATGAGCAGTTCTTC; CDR3 protein: CASAGQIIDEQFF
V gene: TRBV12-3/TRBV12-4; J gene: TRBJ2-2; D gene: -; clone size: many; CDR3 DNA: TGTGCCAGCAGACCCGACCGGCGGTCGCTGTTTTTT; CDR3 protein: CASRPDRRSLFF
V gene: TRBV30; J gene: TRBJ2-1; D gene: -; clone size: -; CDR3 DNA: TGTGCCTGGAGTGCCCTAGGCAATGAGCAGTTCTTC; CDR3 protein: CAWSALGNEQFF
V gene: TRBV7-9; J gene: TRBJ2-3; D gene: TRBD2; clone size: many; CDR3 DNA: TGTGCCAGCAGCGCGGGACTAGCGGCAGATACGCAGTATTTT; CDR3 protein: CASSAGLAADTQYF